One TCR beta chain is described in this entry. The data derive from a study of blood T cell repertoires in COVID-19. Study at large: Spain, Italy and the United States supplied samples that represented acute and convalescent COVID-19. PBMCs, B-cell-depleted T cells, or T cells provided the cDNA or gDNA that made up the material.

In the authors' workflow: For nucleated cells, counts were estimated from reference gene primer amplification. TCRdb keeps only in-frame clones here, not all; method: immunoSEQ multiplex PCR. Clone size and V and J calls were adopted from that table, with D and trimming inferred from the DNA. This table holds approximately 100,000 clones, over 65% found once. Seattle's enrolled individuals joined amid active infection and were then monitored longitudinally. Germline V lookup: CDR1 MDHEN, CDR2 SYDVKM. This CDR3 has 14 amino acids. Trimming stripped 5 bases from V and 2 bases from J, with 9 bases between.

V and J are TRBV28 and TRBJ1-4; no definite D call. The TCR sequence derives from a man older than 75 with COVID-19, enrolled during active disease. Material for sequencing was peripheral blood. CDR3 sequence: CASSRGGTNEKLFF. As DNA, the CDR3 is TGTGCCAGCAGTCGAGGTGGCACTAATGAAAAACTGTTTTTT.